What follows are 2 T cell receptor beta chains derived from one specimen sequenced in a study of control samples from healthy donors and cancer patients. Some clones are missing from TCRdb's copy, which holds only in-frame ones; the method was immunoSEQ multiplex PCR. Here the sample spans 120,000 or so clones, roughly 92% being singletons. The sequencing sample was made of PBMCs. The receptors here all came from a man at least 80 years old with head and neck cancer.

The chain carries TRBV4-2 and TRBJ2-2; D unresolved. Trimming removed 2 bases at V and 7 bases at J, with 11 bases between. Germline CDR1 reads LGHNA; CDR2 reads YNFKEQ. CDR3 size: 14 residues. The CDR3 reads CASSQNKVSGELFF. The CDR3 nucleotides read TGTGCCAGCAGCCAAAATAAGGTCAGCGGGGAGCTGTTTTTT.

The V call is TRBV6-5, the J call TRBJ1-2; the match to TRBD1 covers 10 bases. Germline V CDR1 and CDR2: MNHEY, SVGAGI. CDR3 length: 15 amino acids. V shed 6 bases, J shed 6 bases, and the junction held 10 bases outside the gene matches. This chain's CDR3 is CASRPIGQGEHGYTF. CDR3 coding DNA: TGTGCCAGCAGACCGATCGGACAGGGGGAACATGGCTACACCTTC.